This T cell receptor (beta chain) was identified in a study of T cell responses to AZD1222 COVID-19 vaccine. This table comes from immunoSEQ multiplex PCR, and its TCRdb copy is limited to in-frame clones, with some not included. This sample yields almost 70,000 clones, of which roughly 85% are seen a single time; roughly 25% belongs to the top ten. As for this clone: The antigen remains unidentified.

Whole-study findings and limits: White British people made up most donors, females outnumbered males, and clonal diversity was possibly underestimated. Among those given AZD1222, only five or six were seropositive at baseline. Spike-specific TCR breadth and depth went up after people got two AZD1222 doses. Targets within unmutated variant regions were reportedly found for nearly half of spike-specific TCRs.

V lost 2 bases to trimming and J lost 7 bases, with 11 bases between them. Germline V gene sequence: CDR1 SGHDN, CDR2 FVKESK. There are 14 residues in the CDR3. This TCR came from an adult who received the AZD1222 COVID-19 vaccine. The chain is built from TRBV14 and TRBJ2-2; D ambiguous. Sequenced material: peripheral blood, taken 28 days after the second AZD1222 dose. The CDR3 bases are TGTGCCAGCAGCCAATATAGGGTTAACGGGGAGCTGTTTTTT. Its protein product is CASSQYRVNGELFF.